The 29 T cell receptor beta chains listed next were all sequenced from one sample in a study of blood T cell repertoires in COVID-19. Here immunoSEQ multiplex PCR was the method, and the copy in TCRdb shows in-frame clones only, minus some. The sample carries a few hundred thousand clones, roughly 90% recorded once. Sequences were obtained from peripheral blood. The receptors originated from a middle-aged man with acute or convalescent COVID-19.

J is TRBJ1-2 and V is TRBV5-1; 9 nucleotides agree with TRBD1. The CDR3 runs 14 residues. Trimming took 8 bases from V and 8 from J; bases not matched to a gene: 13. Germline CDR1 reads SGHRS; CDR2 reads YFSETQ. CDR3 nucleotide sequence: TGCGCCAGTGATGAACAGGGGGCGACAGGGGGCTACACCTTC. Protein product: CASDEQGATGGYTF.

The chain's CDR3 is CASSQPQGLFREQYF. The CDR3 region has the DNA TGCGCCAGCAGCCAACCCCAGGGGCTCTTCCGGGAGCAGTACTTC. V usage is TRBV4-1 and J usage is TRBJ2-7, with D possibly matching TRBD1 (6 bases). V lost 2 bases, J lost 7 bases, and 18 bases lay in between. The CDR3 spans 15 residues. The germline V gene encodes CDR1 MGHRA and CDR2 YSYEKL.

The chain has TRBV28 and TRBJ1-5; 7 bases line up with TRBD1. Looked up from germline, CDR1 is MDHEN and CDR2 is SYDVKM. V lost 8 bases, J lost 9 bases, and 13 bases stayed unmatched. This CDR3 has 14 amino acids. CDR3 residues: CASGTDRVNRPQHF. Written as DNA, the CDR3 is TGTGCCAGCGGCACCGACAGGGTCAACCGGCCCCAGCATTTT.

This sequence joins TRBV24-1 and TRBJ1-2, with D unclear. Germline V gene lookup returns CDR1 KGHDR and CDR2 SFDVKD. The CDR3 covers 12 residues. V was cut by 4 bases and J by 4 bases, with 6 bases left in between. CDR3: CATSESGYGYTF. The CDR3 nucleotides read TGTGCCACCAGTGAATCGGGCTATGGCTACACCTTC.

CDR3 protein: CASSLQGRRGEKLFF. CDR3 DNA: TGCGCCAGCAGCCTTCAGGGAAGGAGGGGTGAAAAACTGTTTTTT. V is TRBV5-1 and J is TRBJ1-4, with a possible D match to TRBD1 (5 bases). There are 15 residues in the CDR3. Trimming left V 4 bases short and J 7 bases short, with 17 bases between. Germline-derived CDR1 and CDR2 are SGHRS and YFSETQ.

This clone was observed a single time. This chain uses TRBV29-1 with TRBJ2-7; 8 bases map to TRBD1. The CDR3 spans 12 residues. The germline V gene encodes CDR1 SQVTM and CDR2 ANQGSEA. With 6 bases clipped from V and 3 bases from J, the junction kept 4 bases outside the gene matches. In DNA, the CDR3 is TGCAGCGTGACAGGGGAAGGCTACGAGCAGTACTTC. Protein product: CSVTGEGYEQYF.

The chain has TRBV2 and TRBJ2-3, with D perhaps TRBD1 (7 bases). V was pared by 1 base and J by 6 bases, with 11 bases between. The CDR3 has 14 residues. CDR1 is SNHLY, CDR2 FYNNEI, per germline. CDR3 DNA sequence: TGTGCCAGCAGTGAAGACAGGGGAGGTGATACGCAGTATTTT. Its protein product is CASSEDRGGDTQYF.

V and J are TRBV10-3 and TRBJ2-6; the match to TRBD2 covers 11 bases. V trimming: 4 bases; J trimming: 0 bases; junction bases outside the gene matches: 2. Germline CDR1 is ENHRY and CDR2 is SYGVKD. The CDR3 length is 17 residues. The CDR3 DNA reads TGTGCCATCAGTGTAGCGGGAGGGAACTCTGGGGCCAACGTCCTGACTTTC. The encoded protein is CAISVAGGNSGANVLTF.

J is TRBJ1-1 and V is TRBV5-4; D is unclear. The length of the CDR3 is 13 residues. The V end lost 0 bases, the J end lost 11 bases, and 14 bases lay between the germline ends. Germline V gives CDR1 SGHNT, CDR2 YYREEE (reference sequence). CDR3: CASSLDSATSAFF. CDR3 coding DNA: TGTGCCAGCAGCTTGGATAGTGCGACTAGCGCTTTCTTT. The complete variable domain, with remaining parts taken from reference TRBV5-4 and TRBJ1-1, reads ETGVTQSPTHLIKTRGQQVTLRCSSQSGHNTVSWYQQALGQGPQFIFQYYREEENGRGNFPPRFSGLQFPNYSSELNVNALELDDSALYLCASSLDSATSAFFGQGTRLTVV.

The chain joins TRBV19 to TRBJ1-2; D possibly corresponds to TRBD1 (5 bases). Germline assignment: CDR1 LNHDA and CDR2 SQIVND (reference sequence). This CDR3 contains 12 residues. V lost 5 bases and J 3 bases, leaving 7 bases between the germline ends. As DNA, the CDR3 is TGTGCCAGTAGTGCGGGGGACTATGGCTACACCTTC. Translated, it gives CASSAGDYGYTF.

The V gene is TRBV27, the J gene TRBJ2-1, with TRBD2 matching 7 bases. The germline gives CDR1 MNHEY, CDR2 SMNVEV (reference sequence). V trimming: 2 bases; J trimming: 10 bases; junction bases outside the gene matches: 11. CDR3 size: 15 residues. As DNA, the CDR3 is TGTGCCAGCAGTTTAGCGGGGAGGGCCTGGGTCGAGCAGTTCTTC. Translated, it gives CASSLAGRAWVEQFF.

The rearrangement uses TRBV6-1 and TRBJ2-7; 8 bases are shared with TRBD1. This CDR3 region has 15 residues. V gave up 2 bases and J gave up 3 bases; unmatched junction bases: 6. Germline V gene sequence: CDR1 MNHNS, CDR2 SASEGT. Here the CDR3 reads CASSERQGYNYEQYF. CDR3 bases: TGTGCCAGCAGTGAAAGACAGGGGTACAACTACGAGCAGTACTTC.

This clone was seen a single time. V gene TRBV30 combines with J gene TRBJ2-1; 11 bases fit TRBD2. This CDR3 region has 19 residues. CDR1 and CDR2 from the germline V gene are GTSNPN and SVGIG (reference sequence). V shed 2 bases, J shed 4 bases, and the junction held 16 bases outside the gene matches. The CDR3 region is CAWSSGASGRSPTYNEQFF. The CDR3 DNA follows: TGTGCCTGGAGTTCCGGGGCTAGCGGGAGGAGCCCGACATACAATGAGCAGTTCTTC.

The gene calls are TRBV7-9 and TRBJ1-4, with 8 bases lining up with TRBD1. Unmatched junction bases numbered 4, after V lost 6 bases and J lost 4 bases. CDR1 SEHNR and CDR2 FQNEAQ come from the germline V gene (reference sequence). The CDR3 consists of 14 residues. DNA of the CDR3: TGTGCCAGCAGTAGGGGACAGGATAATGAAAAACTGTTTTTT. Translation: CASSRGQDNEKLFF.

V is TRBV19 and J is TRBJ1-5, with 10 bases lining up with TRBD1. Germline CDR1 reads LNHDA; CDR2 reads SQIVND (reference sequence). The CDR3 consists of 15 residues. After removal of 3 bases from V and 6 bases from J, the junction contained 5 bases not matched to a gene. Written as DNA, the CDR3 is TGTGCCAGTAGTATTCCGACAGGGGGCCGTCAGCCCCAGCATTTT. It is translated as CASSIPTGGRQPQHF.

J is TRBJ1-4 and V is TRBV6-5; D is possibly TRBD1 (6 bases). The CDR3 totals 14 residues. Trimming stripped 6 bases from V and 7 bases from J, with 15 bases between. Germline CDR1 is MNHEY and CDR2 is SVGAGI. CDR3 nucleotide sequence: TGTGCCAGCAGCCAAACAGGGTTCATTGAAAAACTGTTTTTT. This gives the protein CASSQTGFIEKLFF.

The chain carries TRBV5-1 and TRBJ2-7; D is perhaps TRBD1 (6 bases). Germline V gives CDR1 SGHRS, CDR2 YFSETQ. V gave up 1 base and J gave up 0 bases, with 8 bases separating them. CDR3 length equals 14 residues. The CDR3 here is CASSLTGSSYEQYF. The DNA of the CDR3 is TGCGCCAGCAGCTTGACAGGGAGCTCCTACGAGCAGTACTTC.

The rearrangement uses TRBV9 and TRBJ1-1; 9 bases are a match to TRBD1. CDR1 is SGDLS and CDR2 is YYNGEE in the germline V gene. CDR3 length: 16 amino acids. Trimming cost V 0 bases and J 1 base; bases outside gene matches: 4. Written as DNA, the CDR3 is TGTGCCAGCAGCGTAGGTTCGGGACAGGGGAACACTGAAGCTTTCTTT. Translated: CASSVGSGQGNTEAFF.

Only one count was recorded for this clone. The chain is built from TRBV6-2 or TRBV6-3 and TRBJ2-5, with a weak D call TRBD2 (6 bases). The CDR3 is 15 residues long. V lost 0 bases and J 0 bases, leaving 8 bases between the germline ends. CDR1 MNHEY and CDR2 SVGEGT come from the germline V gene. CDR3 residues: CASSYSSGDQETQYF. In DNA form, the CDR3 reads TGTGCCAGCAGTTACTCTAGCGGCGACCAAGAGACCCAGTACTTC.

The CDR3 region has the DNA TGTGCCAGCAGGCAATTAGCGGGAAACGCCAATGAGCAGTTCTTC. Residues: CASRQLAGNANEQFF. The V gene is TRBV6-5, the J gene TRBJ2-1; TRBD2 matches at 8 bases. V shed 6 bases, J shed 6 bases, and the junction held 10 bases outside the gene matches. Germline CDR1 reads MNHEY; CDR2 reads SVGAGI. The CDR3 sequence is 15 residues long.

V gene TRBV11-2 combines with J gene TRBJ1-3; weak D call: TRBD1 (6 bases). Per the germline V gene, CDR1 is SGHAT and CDR2 is FQNNGV. The CDR3 sequence is 18 residues long. Trimming took off 2 bases at V and 0 bases at J, with 17 bases between the two ends. This chain's CDR3 is CASSLRTVRRPSGNTIYF. As DNA, the CDR3 is TGTGCCAGCAGCTTAAGGACAGTCCGAAGGCCCTCTGGAAACACCATATATTTT.

The chain couples TRBV5-5 to TRBJ2-7; D ambiguous. The CDR3 is made up of 12 amino acids. Germline-derived CDR1 and CDR2 are SGHKS and YYEKEE (reference sequence). Trimming shortened V by 1 base and J by 6 bases, and 8 bases separated the two germline ends. CDR3 nucleotide sequence: TGTGCCAGCAGCTTGTACGGTGGCGAGCAGTACTTC. Translated, it gives CASSLYGGEQYF.

This rearrangement joins TRBV6-5 to TRBJ1-1, with TRBD1 identical over 9 bases. Per the germline V gene, CDR1 is MNHEY and CDR2 is SVGAGI. V trimming: 7 bases; J trimming: 2 bases; junction bases outside the gene matches: 8. This CDR3 has 15 residues. The CDR3 nucleotides are TGTGCCAGCACCGCGACAGGGGGGCCCAACACTGAAGCTTTCTTT. Encoded protein: CASTATGGPNTEAFF.

The chain couples TRBV7-9 to TRBJ2-7; no clear D gene. The germline CDR1 and CDR2 sequences are SEHNR and FQNEAQ (reference sequence). The CDR3 has 12 residues. Between the trimmed V and J ends, which lost 3 bases and 7 bases, there was a span of 10 bases. This chain's CDR3 is CASSFLILEQYF. CDR3 nucleotide sequence: TGTGCCAGCAGCTTCCTAATACTAGAGCAGTACTTC.

This chain uses TRBV5-1 with TRBJ2-1; no definite D call. Germline assignment: CDR1 SGHRS and CDR2 YFSETQ. V gave up 1 base and J gave up 0 bases, with 11 bases separating them. The CDR3 has 16 amino acids. CDR3 loop: CASSLTAVSSYNEQFF. CDR3 coding DNA: TGCGCCAGCAGCTTGACCGCGGTTAGCTCCTACAATGAGCAGTTCTTC.

The chain has TRBV7-3 and TRBJ2-7, with D maybe TRBD2 (6 bases). The CDR3 contains 13 residues. CDR1 is SGHTA and CDR2 is FQGTGA in the germline V gene. Trimming stripped 5 bases from V and 4 bases from J, with 12 bases between. CDR3 DNA: TGTGCCAGCAGCCCGGGAGTTGGGTACGAGCAGTACTTC. Encoded protein: CASSPGVGYEQYF.

This chain joins TRBV10-2 and TRBJ2-7; no clear D gene. Germline V gene data show CDR1 as WSHSY and CDR2 as SAAADI. V lost 6 bases and J 4 bases, leaving 4 bases between the germline ends. The CDR3 length is 10 residues. DNA of the CDR3: TGCGCCAGCAGCCAGTACGAGCAGTACTTC. Translating it yields CASSQYEQYF.

The chain has TRBV6-2 or TRBV6-3 and TRBJ1-5; D possibly corresponds to TRBD1 (6 bases). The V and J ends lost 2 bases and 2 bases respectively, with 13 bases between them. Germline values: CDR1 MNHEY, CDR2 SVGEGT. This CDR3 spans 16 amino acids. The CDR3 loop reads CASSYGESGGNQPQHF. The CDR3 DNA sequence: TGTGCCAGCAGTTACGGGGAGTCAGGGGGCAATCAGCCCCAGCATTTT.

The chain uses TRBV11-2 and TRBJ2-6, with 7 bases identical to TRBD2. J lost 2 bases, V lost 3 bases, and 1 base had no gene match. The CDR3 is 15 residues long. Germline CDR1 reads SGHAT; CDR2 reads FQNNGV. The CDR3 sequence is CASSFGLAGANVLTF. CDR3 nucleotide sequence: TGTGCCAGCAGCTTTGGACTAGCTGGGGCCAACGTCCTGACTTTC. Supplemented by reference TRBV11-2 and TRBJ2-6, the full variable domain reads EAGVAQSPRYKIIEKRQSVAFWCNPISGHATLYWYQQILGQGPKLLIQFQNNGVVDDSQLPKDRFSAERLKGVDSTLKIQPAKLEDSAVYLCASSFGLAGANVLTFGAGSRLTVL.